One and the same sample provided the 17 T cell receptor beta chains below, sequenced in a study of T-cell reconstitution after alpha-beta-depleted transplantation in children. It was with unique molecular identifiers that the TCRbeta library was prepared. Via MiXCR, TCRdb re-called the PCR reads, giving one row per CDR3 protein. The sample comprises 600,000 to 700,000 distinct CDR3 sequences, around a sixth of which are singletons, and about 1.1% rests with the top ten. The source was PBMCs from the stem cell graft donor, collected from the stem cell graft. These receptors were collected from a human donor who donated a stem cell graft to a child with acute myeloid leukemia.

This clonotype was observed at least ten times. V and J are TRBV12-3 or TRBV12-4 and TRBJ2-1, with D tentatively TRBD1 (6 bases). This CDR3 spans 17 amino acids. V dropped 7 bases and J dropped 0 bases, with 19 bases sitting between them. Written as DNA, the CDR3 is TGTGCCAGCATTGGCCAGGGAAGGGGGTCCTCCTACAATGAGCAGTTCTTC. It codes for CASIGQGRGSSYNEQFF.

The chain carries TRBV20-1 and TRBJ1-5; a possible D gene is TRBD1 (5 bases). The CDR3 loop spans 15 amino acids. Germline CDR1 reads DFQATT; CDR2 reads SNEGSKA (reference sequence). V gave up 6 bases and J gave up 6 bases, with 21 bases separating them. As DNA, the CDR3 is TGCAGTGCCACTTCTCGTGGGGGGGGATTTCAGCCCCAGCATTTT. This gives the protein CSATSRGGGFQPQHF.

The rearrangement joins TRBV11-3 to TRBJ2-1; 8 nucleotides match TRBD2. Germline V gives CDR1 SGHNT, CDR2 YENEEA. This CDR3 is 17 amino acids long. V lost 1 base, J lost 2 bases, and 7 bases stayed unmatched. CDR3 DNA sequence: TGTGCCAGCAGCTTAGTCCCGGGGGGGGGGCCCTACAATGAGCAGTTCTTC. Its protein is CASSLVPGGGPYNEQFF.

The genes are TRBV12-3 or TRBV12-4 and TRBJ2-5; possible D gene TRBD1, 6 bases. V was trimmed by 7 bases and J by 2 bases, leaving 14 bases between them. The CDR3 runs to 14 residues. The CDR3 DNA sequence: TGTGCCAGCACGACAGGACGGCTACAAGAGACCCAGTACTTC. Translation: CASTTGRLQETQYF.

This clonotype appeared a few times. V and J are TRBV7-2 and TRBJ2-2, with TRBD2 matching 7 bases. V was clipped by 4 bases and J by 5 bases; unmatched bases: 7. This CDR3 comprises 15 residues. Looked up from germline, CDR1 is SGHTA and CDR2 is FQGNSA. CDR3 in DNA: TGTGCCAGCAGCTCTCTAGGGCGGGGGACCGGGGAGCTGTTTTTT. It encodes CASSSLGRGTGELFF. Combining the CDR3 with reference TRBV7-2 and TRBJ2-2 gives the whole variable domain GAGVSQSPSNKVTEKGKDVELRCDPISGHTALYWYRQSLGQGLEFLIYFQGNSAPDKSGLPSDRFSAERTGGSVSTLTIQRTQQEDSAVYLCASSSLGRGTGELFFGEGSRLTVL.

CDR3: CASSPPGQGQTQYF. The CDR3 coding sequence is TGTGCCAGCAGCCCGCCCGGACAGGGCCAGACCCAGTACTTC. The rearrangement links TRBV11-2 to TRBJ2-5, with 8 bases identical to TRBD1. The ends lost 5 bases at V and 6 bases at J; junction bases unmatched: 8. Germline V gene data show CDR1 as SGHAT and CDR2 as FQNNGV. The CDR3 spans 14 residues.

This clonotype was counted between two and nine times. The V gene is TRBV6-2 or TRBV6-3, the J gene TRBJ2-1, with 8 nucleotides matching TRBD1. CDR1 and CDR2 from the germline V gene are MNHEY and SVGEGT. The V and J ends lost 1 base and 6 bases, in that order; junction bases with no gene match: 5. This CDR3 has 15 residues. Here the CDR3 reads CASSYYQGAINEQFF. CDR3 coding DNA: TGTGCCAGCAGTTACTACCAGGGGGCCATCAATGAGCAGTTCTTC.

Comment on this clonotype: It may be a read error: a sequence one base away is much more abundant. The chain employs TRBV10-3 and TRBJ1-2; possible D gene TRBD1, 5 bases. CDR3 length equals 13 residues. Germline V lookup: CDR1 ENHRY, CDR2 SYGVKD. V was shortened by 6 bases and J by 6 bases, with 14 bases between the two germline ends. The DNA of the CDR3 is TGTGCCATCAGATGGACAAGGAGAGATGGCTACACCTTC. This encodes CAIRWTRRDGYTF.

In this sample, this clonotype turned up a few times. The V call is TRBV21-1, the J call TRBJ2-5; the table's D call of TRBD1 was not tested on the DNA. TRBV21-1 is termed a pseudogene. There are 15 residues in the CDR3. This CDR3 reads CASSTSQVGKEIQYF. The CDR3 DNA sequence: TGTGCCAGCAGCACGTCACAGGTGGGGAAGGAGATCCAGTACTTC.

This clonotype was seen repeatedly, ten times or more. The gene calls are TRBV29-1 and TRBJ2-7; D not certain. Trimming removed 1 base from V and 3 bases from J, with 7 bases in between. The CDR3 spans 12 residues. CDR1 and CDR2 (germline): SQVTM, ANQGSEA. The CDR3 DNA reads TGCAGCGTTGAAGTAAGAGTCTACGAGCAGTACTTC. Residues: CSVEVRVYEQYF.

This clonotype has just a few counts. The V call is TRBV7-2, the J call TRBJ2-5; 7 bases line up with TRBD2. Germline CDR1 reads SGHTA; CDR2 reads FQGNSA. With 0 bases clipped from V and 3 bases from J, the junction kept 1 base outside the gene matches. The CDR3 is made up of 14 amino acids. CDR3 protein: CASSLAREEETQYF. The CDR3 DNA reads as TGTGCCAGCAGCTTAGCCCGGGAGGAAGAGACCCAGTACTTC.

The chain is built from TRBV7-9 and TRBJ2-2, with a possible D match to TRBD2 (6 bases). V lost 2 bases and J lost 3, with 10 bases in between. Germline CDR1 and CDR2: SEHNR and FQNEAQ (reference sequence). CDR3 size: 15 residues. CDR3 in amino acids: CASSLIGGDTGELFF. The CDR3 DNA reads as TGTGCCAGCAGCTTAATCGGGGGAGACACCGGGGAGCTGTTTTTT.

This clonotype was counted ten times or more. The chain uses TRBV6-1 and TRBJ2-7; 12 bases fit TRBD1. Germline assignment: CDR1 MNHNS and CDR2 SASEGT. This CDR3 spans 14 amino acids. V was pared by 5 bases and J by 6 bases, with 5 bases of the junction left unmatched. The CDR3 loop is CASSRGTGGGEQYV. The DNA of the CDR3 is TGTGCCAGCAGTCGTGGGACAGGGGGCGGCGAGCAGTACGTC.

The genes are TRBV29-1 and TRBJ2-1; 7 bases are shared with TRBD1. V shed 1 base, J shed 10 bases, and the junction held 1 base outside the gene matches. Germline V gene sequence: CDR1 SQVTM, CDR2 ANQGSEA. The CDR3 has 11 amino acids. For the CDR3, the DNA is TGCAGCGTTGAAGTGGGACAGGAGCAGTTCTTC. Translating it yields CSVEVGQEQFF.

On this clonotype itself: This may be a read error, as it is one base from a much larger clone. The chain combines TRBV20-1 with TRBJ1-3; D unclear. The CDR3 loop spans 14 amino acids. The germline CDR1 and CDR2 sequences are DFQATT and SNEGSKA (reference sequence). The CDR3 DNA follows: TGCAGTGCTAGAAAGCCTAACTCTGGAAACACCGTATATTTT. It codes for CSARKPNSGNTVYF.

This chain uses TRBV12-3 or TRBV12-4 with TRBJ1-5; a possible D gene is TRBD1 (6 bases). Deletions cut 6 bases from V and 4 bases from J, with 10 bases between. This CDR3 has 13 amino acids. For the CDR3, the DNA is TGTGCCAGCAGGACAGGCCCAAATCAGCCCCAGCATTTT. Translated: CASRTGPNQPQHF.

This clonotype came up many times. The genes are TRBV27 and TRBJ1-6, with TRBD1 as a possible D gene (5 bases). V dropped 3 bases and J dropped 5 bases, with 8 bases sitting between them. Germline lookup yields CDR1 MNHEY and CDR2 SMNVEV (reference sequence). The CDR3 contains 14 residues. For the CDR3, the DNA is TGTGCCAGCAGTTTCGGGACGGATAATTCACCCCTCCACTTT. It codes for CASSFGTDNSPLHF.